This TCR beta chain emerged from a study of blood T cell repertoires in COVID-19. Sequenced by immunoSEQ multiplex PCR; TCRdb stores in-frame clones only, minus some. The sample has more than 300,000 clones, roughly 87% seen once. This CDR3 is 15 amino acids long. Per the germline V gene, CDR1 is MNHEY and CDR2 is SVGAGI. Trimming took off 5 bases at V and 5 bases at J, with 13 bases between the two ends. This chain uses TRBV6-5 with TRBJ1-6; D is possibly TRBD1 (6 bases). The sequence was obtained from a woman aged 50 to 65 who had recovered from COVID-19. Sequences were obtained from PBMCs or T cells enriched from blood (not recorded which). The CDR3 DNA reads TGTGCCAGCAGTAATCCCACAGGGCATAATTCACCCCTCCACTTT. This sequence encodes CASSNPTGHNSPLHF.